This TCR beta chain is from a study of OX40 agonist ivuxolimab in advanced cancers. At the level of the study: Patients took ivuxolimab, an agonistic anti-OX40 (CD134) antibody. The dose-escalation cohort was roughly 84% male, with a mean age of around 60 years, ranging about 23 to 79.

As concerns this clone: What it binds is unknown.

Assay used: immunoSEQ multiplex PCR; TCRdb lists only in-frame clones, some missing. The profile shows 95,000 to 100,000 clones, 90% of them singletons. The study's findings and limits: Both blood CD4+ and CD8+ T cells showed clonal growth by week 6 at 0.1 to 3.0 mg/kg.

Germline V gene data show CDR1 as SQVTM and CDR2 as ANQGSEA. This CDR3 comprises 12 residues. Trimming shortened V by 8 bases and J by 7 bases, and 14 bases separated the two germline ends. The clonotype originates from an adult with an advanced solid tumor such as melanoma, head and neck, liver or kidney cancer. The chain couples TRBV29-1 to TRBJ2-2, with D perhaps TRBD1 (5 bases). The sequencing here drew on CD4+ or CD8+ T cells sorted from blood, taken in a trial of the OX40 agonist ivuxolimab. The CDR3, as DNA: TGCAGCTCTGTTCAGGGCGGCGGGGAGCTGTTTTTT. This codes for CSSVQGGGELFF.